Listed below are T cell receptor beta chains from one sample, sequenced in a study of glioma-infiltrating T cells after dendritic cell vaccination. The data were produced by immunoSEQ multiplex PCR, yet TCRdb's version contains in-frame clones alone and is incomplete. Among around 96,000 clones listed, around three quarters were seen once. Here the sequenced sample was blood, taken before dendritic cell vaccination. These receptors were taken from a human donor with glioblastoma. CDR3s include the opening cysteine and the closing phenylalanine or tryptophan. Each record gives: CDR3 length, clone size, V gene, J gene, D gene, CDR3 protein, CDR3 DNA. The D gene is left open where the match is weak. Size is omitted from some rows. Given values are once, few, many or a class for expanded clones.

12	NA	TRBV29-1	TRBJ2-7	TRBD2	CSVVSGKYEQYF	TGCAGCGTCGTTAGCGGGAAGTACGAGCAGTACTTC
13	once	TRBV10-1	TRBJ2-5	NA	CASSDRVGETQYF	TGCGCCAGCAGTGACAGGGTAGGGGAGACCCAGTACTTC
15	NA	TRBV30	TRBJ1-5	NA	CAWSVHEGPNQPQHF	TGTGCCTGGAGTGTACATGAGGGTCCGAATCAGCCCCAGCATTTT
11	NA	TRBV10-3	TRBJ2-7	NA	CAISDIYEQYF	TGTGCCATCAGTGACATCTACGAGCAGTACTTC
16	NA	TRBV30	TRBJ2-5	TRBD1	CAWSNAPGQDQETQYF	TGTGCCTGGAGTAACGCCCCGGGACAGGACCAAGAGACCCAGTACTTC
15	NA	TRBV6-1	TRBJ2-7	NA	CASSELSANKPEQYF	TGTGCCAGCAGTGAACTCTCAGCGAACAAACCCGAGCAGTACTTC
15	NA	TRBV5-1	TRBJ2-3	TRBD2	CASSLVAGGPDTQYF	TGCGCCAGCAGCTTGGTTGCGGGAGGGCCAGATACGCAGTATTTT
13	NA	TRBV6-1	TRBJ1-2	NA	CASSDPTTGGYTF	TGTGCCAGCAGTGACCCCACCACAGGAGGCTACACCTTC
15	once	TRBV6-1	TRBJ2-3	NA	CASSGTGGATDTQYF	TGTGCCAGCAGTGGAACGGGGGGCGCGACAGATACGCAGTATTTT
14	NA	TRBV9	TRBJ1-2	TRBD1	CASSADRASYGYTF	TGTGCCAGCAGCGCAGACAGGGCCAGCTATGGCTACACCTTC
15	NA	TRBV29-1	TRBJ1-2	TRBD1	CSVDVGQGVGYGYTF	TGCAGCGTTGACGTGGGACAGGGAGTAGGGTATGGCTACACCTTC
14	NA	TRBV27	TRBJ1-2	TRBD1	CASSFDRGIDGYTF	TGTGCCAGCAGTTTTGACAGGGGAATTGATGGCTACACCTTC
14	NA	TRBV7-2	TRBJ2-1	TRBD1	CASSLGRDRDQQFF	TGTGCCAGCAGCTTAGGCCGGGACAGGGATCAGCAGTTCTTC
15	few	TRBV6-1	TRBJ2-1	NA	CASSEDPTSMEEQFF	TGTGCCAGCAGTGAAGACCCGACTAGTATGGAGGAGCAGTTCTTC
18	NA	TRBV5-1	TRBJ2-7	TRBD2	CASSPGLAGGPSSYEQYF	TGCGCCAGCAGCCCGGGACTAGCGGGAGGCCCGAGCTCCTACGAGCAGTACTTC
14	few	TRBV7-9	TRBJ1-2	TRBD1	CASRVGGTGDGYTF	TGTGCCAGCCGAGTTGGGGGGACAGGGGATGGCTACACCTTC
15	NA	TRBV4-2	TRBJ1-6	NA	CASGGRGFYNSPLHF	TGTGCCAGCGGGGGCAGGGGCTTCTATAATTCACCCCTCCACTTT
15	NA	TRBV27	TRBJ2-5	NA	CASSPWEWGRETQYF	TGTGCCAGCAGCCCGTGGGAGTGGGGTCGTGAGACCCAGTACTTC
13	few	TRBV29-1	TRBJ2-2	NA	CSVAAFEGGELFF	TGCAGCGTGGCGGCGTTTGAGGGCGGGGAGCTGTTTTTT
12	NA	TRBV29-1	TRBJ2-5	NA	CSAKQGGETQYF	TGCAGCGCCAAACAGGGTGGAGAGACCCAGTACTTC
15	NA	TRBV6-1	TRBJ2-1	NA	CASKEQVFGSDEQFF	TGTGCCAGCAAAGAACAGGTTTTTGGTTCGGATGAGCAGTTCTTC
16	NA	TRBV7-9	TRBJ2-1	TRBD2	CASSHPGGGRGNEQFF	TGTGCCAGCAGCCACCCCGGGGGGGGAAGGGGCAATGAGCAGTTCTTC
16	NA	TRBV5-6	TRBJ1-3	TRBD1	CASSFTSGTGGTIIYF	TGTGCCAGCAGCTTTACCTCCGGGACAGGGGGTACTATCATATATTTT
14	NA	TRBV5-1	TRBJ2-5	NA	CASSLVPPQETQYF	TGCGCCAGCAGCTTGGTCCCCCCTCAAGAGACCCAGTACTTC
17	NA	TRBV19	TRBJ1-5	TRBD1	CASSIGRHRGKEQPQHF	TGTGCCAGTAGTATCGGTCGTCACAGGGGGAAAGAGCAGCCCCAGCATTTT
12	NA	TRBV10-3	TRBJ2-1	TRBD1	CAIGDRGLHQFF	TGTGCCATCGGGGACAGGGGTTTGCATCAGTTCTTC
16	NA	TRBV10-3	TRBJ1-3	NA	CAISGGTPLSGNTIYF	TGTGCCATCAGTGGGGGGACACCCCTCTCTGGAAACACCATATATTTT
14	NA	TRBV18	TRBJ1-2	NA	CASSPSVLNYGYTF	TGTGCCAGCTCACCCTCGGTACTGAACTATGGCTACACCTTC
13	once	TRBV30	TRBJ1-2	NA	CAWKSTGASGYTF	TGTGCCTGGAAATCAACAGGAGCCAGTGGCTACACCTTC
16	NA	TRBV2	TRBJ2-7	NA	CASSTDGGGSSYEQYF	TGTGCCAGCAGCACGGACGGGGGCGGGAGTAGTTACGAGCAGTACTTC
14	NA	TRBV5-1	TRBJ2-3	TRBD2	CASSPRGDTDTQYF	TGCGCCAGCAGCCCCCGGGGGGACACAGATACGCAGTATTTT
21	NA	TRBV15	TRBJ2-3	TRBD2	CATSSLAGGLALGSSTDTQYF	TGTGCCACCAGCAGTCTAGCGGGGGGGTTAGCATTAGGCTCTAGCACAGATACGCAGTATTTT
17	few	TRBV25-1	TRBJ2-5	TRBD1	CASSEPLGQGPRETQYF	TGTGCCAGCAGTGAACCTCTCGGACAGGGCCCCAGAGAGACCCAGTACTTC
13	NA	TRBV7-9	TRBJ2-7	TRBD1	CASSPHYRGEQYF	TGTGCCAGCAGCCCACACTACAGGGGCGAGCAGTACTTC
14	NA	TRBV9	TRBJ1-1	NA	CASRRGLQNTEAFF	TGTGCCAGTCGTAGGGGACTGCAAAACACTGAAGCTTTCTTT
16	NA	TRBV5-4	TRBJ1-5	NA	CASSFGGPNSNQPQHF	TGTGCCAGCAGCTTCGGGGGGCCAAATAGCAATCAGCCCCAGCATTTT
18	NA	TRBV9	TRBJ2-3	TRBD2	CASSVGASGSHRTDTQYF	TGTGCCAGCAGCGTAGGGGCTAGCGGGAGCCACCGCACAGATACGCAGTATTTT
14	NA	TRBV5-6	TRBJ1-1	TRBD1	CASSFGTVNTEAFF	TGTGCCAGCAGCTTTGGGACAGTGAACACTGAAGCTTTCTTT
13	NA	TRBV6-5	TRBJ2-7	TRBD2	CASIRGTSGEQYF	TGTGCCAGCATCCGGGGGACTAGCGGAGAGCAGTACTTC
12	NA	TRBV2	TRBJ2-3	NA	CARSITGDTQYF	TGTGCCAGGAGCATAACAGGAGATACGCAGTATTTT
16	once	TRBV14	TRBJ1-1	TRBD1	CASSQPGQGREAEAFF	TGTGCCAGCAGCCAACCGGGACAGGGCCGGGAAGCTGAAGCTTTCTTT
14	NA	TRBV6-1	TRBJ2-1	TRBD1	CASSVSTGGHEQFF	TGTGCCAGCAGTGTTTCGACAGGGGGCCATGAGCAGTTCTTC